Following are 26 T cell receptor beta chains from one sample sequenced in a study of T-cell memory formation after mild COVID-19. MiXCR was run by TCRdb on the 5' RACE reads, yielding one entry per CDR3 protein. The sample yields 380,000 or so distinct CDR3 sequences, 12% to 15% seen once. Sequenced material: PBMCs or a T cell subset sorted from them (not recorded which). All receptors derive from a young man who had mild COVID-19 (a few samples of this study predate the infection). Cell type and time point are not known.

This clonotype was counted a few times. CDR3 loop: CASSSLPGQGLNEQFF. In DNA form, the CDR3 reads TGTGCCAGCAGCTCACTGCCGGGACAGGGACTCAATGAGCAGTTCTTC. The rearrangement links TRBV7-9 to TRBJ2-1; 9 bases line up with TRBD1. This CDR3 is built from 16 residues. Germline V gene sequence: CDR1 SEHNR, CDR2 FQNEAQ (reference sequence). V dropped 4 bases and J dropped 6; count of bases not matched to a gene: 10.

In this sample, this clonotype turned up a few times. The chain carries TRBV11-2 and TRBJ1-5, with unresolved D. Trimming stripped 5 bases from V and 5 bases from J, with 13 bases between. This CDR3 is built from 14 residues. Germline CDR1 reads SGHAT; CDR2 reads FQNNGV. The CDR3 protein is CASSQSDTYQPQHF. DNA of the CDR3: TGTGCCAGCAGCCAATCCGACACCTATCAGCCCCAGCATTTT.

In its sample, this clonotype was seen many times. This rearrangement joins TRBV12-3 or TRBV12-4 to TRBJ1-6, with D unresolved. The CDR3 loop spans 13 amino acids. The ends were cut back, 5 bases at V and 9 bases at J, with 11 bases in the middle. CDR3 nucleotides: TGTGCCAGCAGTCCGAATCTCGGTTCACCCCTCCACTTT. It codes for CASSPNLGSPLHF.

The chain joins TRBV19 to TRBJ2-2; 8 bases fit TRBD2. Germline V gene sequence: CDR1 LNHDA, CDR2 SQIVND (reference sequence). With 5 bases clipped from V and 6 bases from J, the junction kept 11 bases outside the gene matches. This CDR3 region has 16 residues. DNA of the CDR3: TGTGCCAGTAGTCCCCCGGGGGGGGGCAGGGCCGGGGAGCTGTTTTTT. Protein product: CASSPPGGGRAGELFF.

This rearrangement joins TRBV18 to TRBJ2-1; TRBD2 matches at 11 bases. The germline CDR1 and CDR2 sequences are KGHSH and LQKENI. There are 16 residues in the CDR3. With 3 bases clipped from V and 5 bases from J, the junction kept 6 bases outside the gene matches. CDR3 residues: CASSPRLAGTHNEQFF. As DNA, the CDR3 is TGTGCCAGCTCACCGCGACTAGCGGGGACGCACAATGAGCAGTTCTTC.

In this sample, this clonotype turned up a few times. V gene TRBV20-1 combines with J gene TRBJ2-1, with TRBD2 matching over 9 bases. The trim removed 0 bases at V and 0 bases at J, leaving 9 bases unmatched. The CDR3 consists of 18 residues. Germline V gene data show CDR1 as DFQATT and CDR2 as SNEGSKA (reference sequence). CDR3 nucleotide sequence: TGCAGTGCTAGAGATGCGGGGGGGCCCTCGAGCTCCTACAATGAGCAGTTCTTC. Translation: CSARDAGGPSSSYNEQFF.

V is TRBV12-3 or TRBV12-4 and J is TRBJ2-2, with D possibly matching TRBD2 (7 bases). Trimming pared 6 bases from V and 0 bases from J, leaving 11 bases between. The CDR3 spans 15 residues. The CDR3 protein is CASRRGTPNTGELFF. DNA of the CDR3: TGTGCCAGCAGGCGGGGGACACCGAACACCGGGGAGCTGTTTTTT.

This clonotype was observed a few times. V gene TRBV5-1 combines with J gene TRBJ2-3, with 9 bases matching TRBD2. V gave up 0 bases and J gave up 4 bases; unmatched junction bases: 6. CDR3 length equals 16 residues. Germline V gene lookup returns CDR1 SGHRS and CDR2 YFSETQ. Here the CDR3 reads CASSLEGAGGPDTQYF. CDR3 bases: TGCGCCAGCAGCTTGGAGGGGGCGGGGGGGCCAGATACGCAGTATTTT.

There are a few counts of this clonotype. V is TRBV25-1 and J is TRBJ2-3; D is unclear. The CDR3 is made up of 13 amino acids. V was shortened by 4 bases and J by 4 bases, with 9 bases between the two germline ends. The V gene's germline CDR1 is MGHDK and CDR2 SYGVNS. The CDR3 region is CASSVLGADTQYF. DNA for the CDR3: TGTGCCAGCAGTGTCCTAGGCGCAGATACGCAGTATTTT.

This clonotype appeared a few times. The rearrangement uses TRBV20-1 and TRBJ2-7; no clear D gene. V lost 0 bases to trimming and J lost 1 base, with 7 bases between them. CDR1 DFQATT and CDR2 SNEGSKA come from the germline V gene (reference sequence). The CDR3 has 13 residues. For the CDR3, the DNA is TGCAGTGCTAGAGATCACGGGTCCTACGAGCAGTACTTC. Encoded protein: CSARDHGSYEQYF.

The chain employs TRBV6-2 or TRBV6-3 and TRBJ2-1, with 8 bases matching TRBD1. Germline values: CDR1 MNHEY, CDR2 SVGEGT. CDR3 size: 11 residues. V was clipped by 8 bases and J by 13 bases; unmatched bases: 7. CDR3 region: CASGQGASQFF. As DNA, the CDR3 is TGTGCCAGCGGGCAGGGGGCCTCTCAGTTCTTC.

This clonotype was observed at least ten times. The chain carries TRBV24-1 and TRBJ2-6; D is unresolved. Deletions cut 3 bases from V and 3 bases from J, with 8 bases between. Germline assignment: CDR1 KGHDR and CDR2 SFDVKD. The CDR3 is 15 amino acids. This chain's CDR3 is CATSDGRNGANVLTF. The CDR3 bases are TGTGCCACCAGTGATGGCAGGAATGGGGCCAACGTCCTGACTTTC.

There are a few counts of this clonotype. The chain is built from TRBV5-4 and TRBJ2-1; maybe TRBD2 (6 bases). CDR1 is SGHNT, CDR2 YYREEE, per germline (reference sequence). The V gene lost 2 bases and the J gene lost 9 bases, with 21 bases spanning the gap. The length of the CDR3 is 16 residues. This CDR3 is CASSLSPGTPRGEQFF. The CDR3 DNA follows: TGTGCCAGCAGCTTATCACCCGGGACTCCACGAGGTGAGCAGTTCTTC.

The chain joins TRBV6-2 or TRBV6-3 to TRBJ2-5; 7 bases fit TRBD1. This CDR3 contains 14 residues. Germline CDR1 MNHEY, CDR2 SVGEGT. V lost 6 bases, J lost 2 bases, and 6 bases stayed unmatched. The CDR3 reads CASSTDRVQETQYF. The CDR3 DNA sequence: TGTGCCAGCAGCACCGACAGGGTACAAGAGACCCAGTACTTC.

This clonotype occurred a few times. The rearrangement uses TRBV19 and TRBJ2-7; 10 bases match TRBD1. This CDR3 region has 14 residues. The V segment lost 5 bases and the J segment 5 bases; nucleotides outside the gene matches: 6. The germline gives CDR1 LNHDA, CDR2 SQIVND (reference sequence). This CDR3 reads CASSPGTGAHEQYF. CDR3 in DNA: TGTGCCAGTAGTCCCGGGACAGGGGCCCACGAGCAGTACTTC.

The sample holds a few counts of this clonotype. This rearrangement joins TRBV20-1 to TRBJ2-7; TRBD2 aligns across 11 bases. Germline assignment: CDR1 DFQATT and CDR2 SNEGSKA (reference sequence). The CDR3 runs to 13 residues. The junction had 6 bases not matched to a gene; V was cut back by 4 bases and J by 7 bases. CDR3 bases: TGCAGTGCTAAACTAGCGGGGGTTGAGGAGCAGTACGTC. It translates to CSAKLAGVEEQYV.

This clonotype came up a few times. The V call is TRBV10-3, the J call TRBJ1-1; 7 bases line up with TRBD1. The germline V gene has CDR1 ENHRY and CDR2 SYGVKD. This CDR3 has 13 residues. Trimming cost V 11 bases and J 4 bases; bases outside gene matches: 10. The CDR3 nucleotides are TGTGCCGGACGTAACAGGGGCGGCACTGAAGCTTTCTTT. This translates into CAGRNRGGTEAFF.

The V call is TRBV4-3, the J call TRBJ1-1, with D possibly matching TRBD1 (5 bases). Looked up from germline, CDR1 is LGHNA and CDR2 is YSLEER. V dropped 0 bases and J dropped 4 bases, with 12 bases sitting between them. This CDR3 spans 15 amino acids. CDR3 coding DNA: TGCGCCAGCAGCCAAGATGCTACCGGGACCACTGAAGCTTTCTTT. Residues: CASSQDATGTTEAFF.

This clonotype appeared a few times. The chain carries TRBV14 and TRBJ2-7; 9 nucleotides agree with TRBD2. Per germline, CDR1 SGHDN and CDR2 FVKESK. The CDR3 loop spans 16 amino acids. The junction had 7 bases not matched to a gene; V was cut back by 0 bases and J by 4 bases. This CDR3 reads CASSQDMAGGPYEQYV. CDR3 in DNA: TGTGCCAGCAGCCAAGATATGGCGGGGGGGCCGTACGAGCAGTACGTC.

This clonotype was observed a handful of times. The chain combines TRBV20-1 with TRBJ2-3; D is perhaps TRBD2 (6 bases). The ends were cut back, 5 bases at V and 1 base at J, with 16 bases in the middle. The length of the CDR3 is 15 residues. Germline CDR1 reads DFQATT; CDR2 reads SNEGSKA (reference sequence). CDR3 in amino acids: CSALRREVGTDTQYF. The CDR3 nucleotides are TGCAGTGCTCTCCGGAGGGAAGTGGGCACAGATACGCAGTATTTT.

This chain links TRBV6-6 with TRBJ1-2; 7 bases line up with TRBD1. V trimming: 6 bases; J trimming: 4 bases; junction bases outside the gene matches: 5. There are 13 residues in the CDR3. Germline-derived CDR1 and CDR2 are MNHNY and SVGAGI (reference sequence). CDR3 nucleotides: TGTGCCAGCAGCCCCGGGACAGTCTATGGCTACACCTTC. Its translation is CASSPGTVYGYTF.

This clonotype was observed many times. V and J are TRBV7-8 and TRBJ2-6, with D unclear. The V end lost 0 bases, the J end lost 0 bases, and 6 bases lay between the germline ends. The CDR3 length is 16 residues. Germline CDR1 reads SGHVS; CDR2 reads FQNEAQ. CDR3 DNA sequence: TGTGCCAGCAGCTTAGCCGATCACTCTGGGGCCAACGTCCTGACTTTC. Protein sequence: CASSLADHSGANVLTF.

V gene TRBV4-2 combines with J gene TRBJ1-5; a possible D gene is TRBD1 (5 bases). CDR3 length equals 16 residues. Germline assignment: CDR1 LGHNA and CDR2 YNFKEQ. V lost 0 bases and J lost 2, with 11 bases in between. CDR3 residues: CASSQEGTLGNQPQHF. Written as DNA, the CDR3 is TGTGCCAGCAGCCAAGAGGGGACCTTGGGCAATCAGCCCCAGCATTTT.

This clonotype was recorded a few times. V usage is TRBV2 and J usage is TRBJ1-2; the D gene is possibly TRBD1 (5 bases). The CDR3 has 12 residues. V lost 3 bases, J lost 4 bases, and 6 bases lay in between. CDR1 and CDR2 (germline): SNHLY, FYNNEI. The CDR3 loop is CASSERGYGYTF. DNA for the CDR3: TGTGCCAGCAGTGAGAGGGGCTATGGCTACACCTTC.

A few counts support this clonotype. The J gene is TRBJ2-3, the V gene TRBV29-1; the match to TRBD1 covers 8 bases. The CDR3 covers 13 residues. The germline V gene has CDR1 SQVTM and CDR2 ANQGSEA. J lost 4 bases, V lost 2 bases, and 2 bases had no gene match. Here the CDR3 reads CSVEQGAADTQYF. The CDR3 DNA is TGCAGCGTTGAACAGGGGGCGGCAGATACGCAGTATTTT.

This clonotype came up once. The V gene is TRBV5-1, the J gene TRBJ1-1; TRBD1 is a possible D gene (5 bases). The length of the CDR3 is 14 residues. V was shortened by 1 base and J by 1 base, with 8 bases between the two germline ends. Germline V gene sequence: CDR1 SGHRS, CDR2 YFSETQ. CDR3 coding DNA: TGCGCCAGCAGCTTGCCCCAGGGGAACACTGAAGCTTTCTTT. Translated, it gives CASSLPQGNTEAFF.